One sample yielded the 21 T cell receptor beta chains listed below, sequenced in a study of cytomegalovirus exposure and HLA in healthy donors. A multiplex PCR was run with 60 Vbeta primers and 13 Jbeta primers. Method: immunoSEQ multiplex PCR; TCRdb's copy keeps in-frame clones and lacks some. The specimen's table records around 200,000 clones. Source material: PBMCs. Receptors originate from a woman in her twenties or thirties in good health and CMV-seropositive.

The chain is built from TRBV5-1 and TRBJ1-6; 10 nucleotides agree with TRBD1. This CDR3 has 15 amino acids. Unmatched junction bases numbered 2, after V lost 4 bases and J lost 4 bases. Germline-derived CDR1 and CDR2 are SGHRS and YFSETQ. The CDR3 nucleotides are TGCGCCAGCAGCGGGACAGGGGAGTATAATTCACCCCTCCACTTT. It is translated as CASSGTGEYNSPLHF.

This chain joins TRBV19 and TRBJ2-3, with D perhaps matching TRBD1 (6 bases). CDR3 size: 13 residues. V lost 4 bases and J 9 bases, leaving 14 bases between the germline ends. CDR1 is LNHDA and CDR2 is SQIVND in the germline V gene (reference sequence). The CDR3 region is CASSTHRVKTQYF. In DNA form, the CDR3 reads TGTGCCAGTAGTACTCACAGGGTTAAGACGCAGTATTTT. The full variable domain, completed using reference TRBV19 and TRBJ2-3, is DGGITQSPKYLFRKEGQNVTLSCEQNLNHDAMYWYRQDPGQGLRLIYYSQIVNDFQKGDIAEGYSVSREKKESFPLTVTSAQKNPTAFYLCASSTHRVKTQYFGPGTRLTVL.

This rearrangement joins TRBV5-1 to TRBJ2-3; D is possibly TRBD1 (8 bases). The germline V gene has CDR1 SGHRS and CDR2 YFSETQ. Trimming cost V 10 bases and J 6 bases, with 18 bases left between them. The length of the CDR3 is 13 residues. This CDR3 reads CADNRGGFDTQYF. The CDR3 coding sequence is TGCGCCGATAACAGGGGGGGTTTTGATACGCAGTATTTT.

The chain joins TRBV7-2 to TRBJ2-7; 11 bases agree with TRBD1. The V segment lost 6 bases and the J segment 0 bases; nucleotides outside the gene matches: 4. Germline V gives CDR1 SGHTA, CDR2 FQGNSA. The CDR3 totals 15 residues. The CDR3 coding sequence is TGTGCCAGCAGTTCCGGACAGGGGGCCTCCTACGAGCAGTACTTC. It encodes CASSSGQGASYEQYF.

The chain joins TRBV15 to TRBJ1-4; D remains ambiguous. Germline lookup yields CDR1 LNHNV and CDR2 YYDKDF (reference sequence). Trimming left V 0 bases short and J 3 bases short, with 11 bases between. The CDR3 loop spans 16 amino acids. CDR3 coding DNA: TGTGCCACCAGCAGAGAATACCGGGGAGCTAATGAAAAACTGTTTTTT. It encodes CATSREYRGANEKLFF.

V gene TRBV6-5 combines with J gene TRBJ1-5, with D perhaps TRBD1 (5 bases). This CDR3 spans 14 amino acids. From germline, CDR1 is MNHEY and CDR2 SVGAGI. V was clipped by 5 bases and J by 6 bases, with 14 bases between them. CDR3 nucleotide sequence: TGTGCCAGCAGTAACCGACAGACCCCTCAGCCCCAGCATTTT. Residues: CASSNRQTPQPQHF.

The chain uses TRBV7-9 and TRBJ1-6; D remains ambiguous. Germline V gene lookup returns CDR1 SEHNR and CDR2 FQNEAQ (reference sequence). CDR3 length: 18 residues. Trimming shortened V by 1 base and J by 0 bases, and 13 bases separated the two germline ends. DNA of the CDR3: TGTGCCAGCAGCTTAGATCGGTGGCGGAGCTCCTATAATTCACCCCTCCACTTT. Protein sequence: CASSLDRWRSSYNSPLHF.

This sequence joins TRBV10-3 and TRBJ2-3; D is unresolved. The CDR3 loop spans 13 amino acids. From germline, CDR1 is ENHRY and CDR2 SYGVKD. V was shortened by 0 bases and J by 3 bases, with 4 bases between the two germline ends. The CDR3 loop is CAISESITDTQYF. The CDR3 nucleotides are TGTGCCATCAGTGAGTCAATAACAGATACGCAGTATTTT.

The rearrangement joins TRBV7-6 to TRBJ1-3; 8 nucleotides align to TRBD1. The V segment lost 5 bases and the J segment 0 bases; nucleotides outside the gene matches: 6. Per the germline V gene, CDR1 is SGHVS and CDR2 is FNYEAQ. This CDR3 spans 16 amino acids. CDR3 sequence reads: CASSPWTGSSGNTIYF. The CDR3, as DNA: TGTGCCAGCAGCCCGTGGACAGGGAGCTCTGGAAACACCATATATTTT.

The gene calls are TRBV6-5 and TRBJ1-2, with 7 bases that match TRBD1. This CDR3 spans 13 amino acids. Germline CDR1 and CDR2: MNHEY and SVGAGI. Trimming took 0 bases from V and 8 from J; bases not matched to a gene: 3. The CDR3 sequence is CASSYSYRGGYTF. CDR3 nucleotide sequence: TGTGCCAGCAGTTACTCGTACAGGGGCGGCTACACCTTC.

The chain uses TRBV10-3 and TRBJ1-1; 8 bases agree with TRBD1. Germline V gives CDR1 ENHRY, CDR2 SYGVKD. V lost 6 bases, J lost 3 bases, and 3 bases stayed unmatched. This CDR3 contains 13 residues. The CDR3, as DNA: TGTGCCATCAGGGGACAGGCGGACACTGAAGCTTTCTTT. It yields the protein CAIRGQADTEAFF.

Here the CDR3 reads CASSPQVTGNTIYF. The CDR3 DNA sequence: TGTGCCAGCTCACCTCAGGTGACTGGAAACACCATATATTTT. The chain carries TRBV18 and TRBJ1-3; no definite D call. Trimming stripped 3 bases from V and 2 bases from J, with 8 bases between. Per the germline V gene, CDR1 is KGHSH and CDR2 is LQKENI. This CDR3 has 14 residues.

The chain is built from TRBV7-9 and TRBJ1-6, with unresolved D. Germline CDR1 is SEHNR and CDR2 is FQNEAQ (reference sequence). With 3 bases removed from V and 9 bases from J, the gap between germline ends came to 18 bases. This CDR3 region has 16 residues. The CDR3 nucleotides are TGTGCCAGCAGCTTGGGCGGGCAGCTAGTAGGTTCACCCCTCCACTTT. Translating it yields CASSLGGQLVGSPLHF. Together with reference TRBV7-9 and TRBJ1-6, the CDR3 gives the full variable domain: DTGVSQNPRHKITKRGQNVTFRCDPISEHNRLYWYRQTLGQGPEFLTYFQNEAQLEKSRLLSDRFSAERPKGSFSTLEIQRTEQGDSAMYLCASSLGGQLVGSPLHFGNGTRLTVT.

The chain joins TRBV5-3 to TRBJ2-5; 8 nucleotides agree with TRBD1. TRBV5-3 is known as an ORF, though its function is uncertain. J gave up 3 bases and V 4 bases, and 11 bases lay outside the gene matches. There are 16 residues in the CDR3. Here the CDR3 DNA reads TGTGCCAGAAGCCCCGACAGGGGCGCCACTAAAGAGACCCAGTACTTC. Translating gives CARSPDRGATKETQYF.

The J gene is TRBJ1-1, the V gene TRBV10-2; no clear D. Between the trimmed V and J ends, which lost 0 bases and 5 bases, there was a span of 22 bases. CDR3 length: 18 amino acids. The germline gives CDR1 WSHSY, CDR2 SAAADI. The CDR3 region has the DNA TGCGCCAGCAGTGAGTCGTATAAGTGGGAGGGAGGGAATACTGAAGCTTTCTTT. Encoded protein: CASSESYKWEGGNTEAFF.

The V gene is TRBV9, the J gene TRBJ2-5; perhaps TRBD1 as D (6 bases). There are 15 residues in the CDR3. Germline lookup yields CDR1 SGDLS and CDR2 YYNGEE. Trimming left V 3 bases short and J 0 bases short, with 12 bases between. This CDR3 reads CASSGTRGNQETQYF. CDR3 nucleotide sequence: TGTGCCAGCAGCGGTACCAGGGGTAACCAAGAGACCCAGTACTTC.

V is TRBV18 and J is TRBJ1-2, with a possible D match to TRBD1 (5 bases). Germline CDR1 is KGHSH and CDR2 is LQKENI. The length of the CDR3 is 16 residues. Trimming took 2 bases from V and 6 from J, leaving 19 bases between them. This chain's CDR3 is CASSPLHGARDDGYTF. CDR3 nucleotides: TGTGCCAGCTCACCATTGCACGGGGCGCGGGATGATGGCTACACCTTC. The variable domain in full, completed from reference TRBV18 and TRBJ1-2, reads NAGVMQNPRHLVRRRGQEARLRCSPMKGHSHVYWYRQLPEEGLKFMVYLQKENIIDESGMPKERFSAEFPKEGPSILRIQQVVRGDSAAYFCASSPLHGARDDGYTFGSGTRLTVV.

The chain is built from TRBV6-5 and TRBJ2-7, with a tentative D call TRBD2 (5 bases). The CDR3 extends over 16 amino acids. Germline V CDR1 and CDR2: MNHEY, SVGAGI. V was shortened by 0 bases and J by 0 bases, with 12 bases between the two germline ends. This CDR3 reads CASSYSTGGGSYEQYF. In DNA form, the CDR3 reads TGTGCCAGCAGTTACTCGACGGGCGGAGGCTCCTACGAGCAGTACTTC.

V is TRBV23-1 and J is TRBJ2-1; D is ambiguous. TRBV23-1 is reported as an ORF; its role is uncertain. CDR3 length: 19 amino acids. The V end lost 6 bases, the J end lost 2 bases, and 26 bases lay between the germline ends. In DNA, the CDR3 is TGCGCCAGCAGACCCCCTGCTAAATCCCCGCCGAGGACCTACAATGAGCAGTTCTTC. It translates to CASRPPAKSPPRTYNEQFF.

This chain connects TRBV6-5 to TRBJ2-5; 7 bases match TRBD2. V dropped 2 bases and J dropped 2; count of bases not matched to a gene: 8. The CDR3 is made up of 16 amino acids. CDR1 is MNHEY, CDR2 SVGAGI, per germline. CDR3 in DNA: TGTGCCAGCAGTTACCGGGGAGGGTCCACTCAAGAGACCCAGTACTTC. It is translated as CASSYRGGSTQETQYF.

The rearrangement uses TRBV18 and TRBJ2-1, with D maybe TRBD2 (5 bases). V dropped 4 bases and J dropped 5 bases, with 9 bases sitting between them. The CDR3 totals 13 residues. Germline-derived CDR1 and CDR2 are KGHSH and LQKENI. The CDR3 nucleotides are TGTGCCAGCTCACAATCGCGGGACAATGAGCAGTTCTTC. Its protein is CASSQSRDNEQFF.